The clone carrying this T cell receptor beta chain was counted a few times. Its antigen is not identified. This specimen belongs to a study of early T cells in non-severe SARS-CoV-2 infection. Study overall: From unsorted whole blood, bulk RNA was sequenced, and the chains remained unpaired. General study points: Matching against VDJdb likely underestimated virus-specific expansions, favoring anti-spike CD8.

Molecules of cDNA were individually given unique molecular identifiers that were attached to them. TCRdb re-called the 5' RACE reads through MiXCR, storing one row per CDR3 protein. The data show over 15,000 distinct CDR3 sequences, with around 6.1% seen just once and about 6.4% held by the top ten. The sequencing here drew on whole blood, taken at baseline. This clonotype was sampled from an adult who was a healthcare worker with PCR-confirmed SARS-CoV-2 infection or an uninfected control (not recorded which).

CDR3 sequence (DNA): TGCGCCAGCAGCTCAGAGATTGGCAATCACGAGCAGTACTTC. Protein sequence: CASSSEIGNHEQYF. The V gene is TRBV5-1, the J gene TRBJ2-7; D not certain. The V gene lost 3 bases and the J gene lost 5 bases, with 15 bases spanning the gap. The CDR3 sequence is 14 residues long. The germline V gene has CDR1 SGHRS and CDR2 YFSETQ.